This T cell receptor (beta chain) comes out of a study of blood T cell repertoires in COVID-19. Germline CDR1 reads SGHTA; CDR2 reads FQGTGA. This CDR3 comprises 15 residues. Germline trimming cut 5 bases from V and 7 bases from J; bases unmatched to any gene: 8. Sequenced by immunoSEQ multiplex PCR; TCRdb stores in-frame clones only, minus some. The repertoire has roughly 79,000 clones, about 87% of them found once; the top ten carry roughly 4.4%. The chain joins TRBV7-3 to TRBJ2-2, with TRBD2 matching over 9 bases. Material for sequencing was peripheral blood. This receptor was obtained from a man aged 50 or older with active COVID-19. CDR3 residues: CASSPSSGKDGELFF. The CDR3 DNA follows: TGTGCCAGCAGCCCCTCTAGCGGGAAAGACGGGGAGCTGTTTTTT.